This T cell receptor (beta chain) was obtained from a study of CXCR3-negative and CXCR3-positive naive CD8 T cells. Study summary: Sequencing yielded 120 million to 150 million TRB reads, roughly 1.5 +/- 0.3 million per library.

Cells classed as naive CD8+ T cells were CD45RO-CCR7+CD27+CD95-. In preparing the TRB cDNA libraries, 5' RACE with UMI labels was used. Following a re-call of the 5' RACE reads, TCRdb has one entry per CDR3 protein and lacks DNA. Its table records some 61,000 distinct CDR3 sequences. Study-wide results and caveats: Naive CXCR3-positive and CXCR3-negative cells shared similar TRBV-TRBJ usage, unlike memory cells. Naive cells that were CXCR3-positive had more hydrophobic TRB CDR3s (compared with CXCR3-negative naive cells).

CDR3 size: 13 residues. CDR1 and CDR2 from the germline V gene are SQVTM and ANQGSEA. A word on this clonotype: Its antigen is not known.

This rearrangement joins TRBV29-1 to TRBJ2-7. The specimen was naive CXCR3- CD8+ T cells from blood. The sample's subset: CD45RO-CCR7+CD27+CD95- naive CD8+ T cells lacking CXCR3 (TNR3-). The sequence was collected from a human donor in good health. Some clones in this sample may be carry-over from other donors' samples. This CDR3 reads CSVDSQNSYEQYF.